A single sample is the source of the 11 T cell receptor beta chains below, sequenced in a study of OX40 agonist ivuxolimab in advanced cancers. The protocol was immunoSEQ multiplex PCR, while the TCRdb copy is restricted to in-frame clones and leaves out a portion. Of some 94,000 clones detected, roughly 90% appear once; the ten largest clones hold roughly 3.5%. The sequencing here drew on CD4+ or CD8+ T cells sorted from blood, taken in a trial of the OX40 agonist ivuxolimab. Source of these receptors: an adult with an advanced solid tumor such as melanoma, head and neck, liver or kidney cancer.

The chain combines TRBV27 with TRBJ1-1, with 7 bases aligning to TRBD1. Germline V lookup: CDR1 MNHEY, CDR2 SMNVEV (reference sequence). V lost 4 bases to trimming and J lost 5 bases; unmatched junction nucleotides: 10. CDR3 length: 15 amino acids. CDR3 nucleotide sequence: TGTGCCAGCAGTTACTCGACAGGGCGGGTAACTGAAGCTTTCTTT. Translating gives CASSYSTGRVTEAFF.

The chain employs TRBV5-6 and TRBJ2-7, with D possibly matching TRBD2 (6 bases). With 5 bases removed from V and 3 bases from J, the gap between germline ends came to 12 bases. This CDR3 comprises 13 residues. CDR1 is SGHDT and CDR2 is YYEEEE in the germline V gene. The CDR3 region is CASSSGVDYEQYF. The CDR3 DNA reads TGTGCCAGCAGTTCGGGGGTTGACTACGAGCAGTACTTC.

The chain combines TRBV15 with TRBJ1-2; D possibly corresponds to TRBD1 (5 bases). Germline loops: CDR1 LNHNV, CDR2 YYDKDF (reference sequence). The V end was cut by 1 base, the J end by 8 bases, with 8 bases between. The CDR3 contains 12 residues. The CDR3 here is CATSRGGDGYTF. The CDR3 nucleotides read TGTGCCACCAGCAGAGGGGGGGACGGCTACACCTTC.

This clone has a single count. The chain is built from TRBV28 and TRBJ1-5, with a weak D call TRBD1 (6 bases). Trimming shortened V by 3 bases and J by 1 base, and 16 bases separated the two germline ends. The CDR3 is 17 residues long. The germline V gene encodes CDR1 MDHEN and CDR2 SYDVKM. The CDR3 here is CASSLLGGVRSNQPQHF. The CDR3 DNA is TGTGCCAGCAGTTTGCTAGGGGGGGTAAGGAGCAATCAGCCCCAGCATTTT.

V is TRBV9 and J is TRBJ2-2; D remains unclear. CDR1 is SGDLS, CDR2 YYNGEE, per germline. The germline V and J ends were trimmed by 3 bases and 8 bases, with 8 bases remaining between them. CDR3 length: 12 amino acids. DNA for the CDR3: TGTGCCAGCAGCGCCGAGAGGGGGGAGCTGTTTTTT. Translated: CASSAERGELFF.

V gene TRBV6-5 combines with J gene TRBJ2-7; 7 nucleotides align to TRBD1. The CDR3 runs to 13 residues. Looked up from germline, CDR1 is MNHEY and CDR2 is SVGAGI. V was clipped by 2 bases and J by 4 bases; unmatched bases: 2. The CDR3 loop reads CASSYDRAYEQYF. The CDR3 DNA sequence: TGTGCCAGCAGTTACGACAGGGCATACGAGCAGTACTTC.

The chain is built from TRBV6-1 and TRBJ1-1, with D tentatively TRBD1 (5 bases). The CDR3 covers 16 residues. Germline assignment: CDR1 MNHNS and CDR2 SASEGT. Trimming stripped 2 bases from V and 1 base from J, with 14 bases between. Here the CDR3 reads CASSEIYDSQNTEAFF. The CDR3 region has the DNA TGTGCCAGCAGTGAAATCTATGACAGTCAGAACACTGAAGCTTTCTTT.

Turning to this clone: The identical CDR3 is also encoded by other nucleotide sequences in the sample. The gene calls are TRBV9 and TRBJ1-2; 7 bases line up with TRBD1. Per germline, CDR1 SGDLS and CDR2 YYNGEE. V lost 0 bases to trimming and J lost 4 bases; unmatched junction nucleotides: 6. CDR3 size: 15 residues. The CDR3 DNA is TGTGCCAGCAGCGTAGGAGGAACAGGGGCCTATGGCTACACCTTC. It yields the protein CASSVGGTGAYGYTF.

This clone occurred once. The chain employs TRBV6-6 and TRBJ1-2; TRBD1 matches 9 bases. The CDR3 contains 14 residues. Germline CDR1 is MNHNY and CDR2 is SVGAGI (reference sequence). Germline trimming cut 7 bases from V and 8 bases from J; bases unmatched to any gene: 11. The CDR3 loop reads CASIPTGGAWGYTF. In DNA form, the CDR3 reads TGTGCCAGCATTCCTACAGGGGGCGCTTGGGGCTACACCTTC.

The gene calls are TRBV29-1 and TRBJ2-7; 8 bases match TRBD2. The CDR3 length is 12 residues. V trimming: 4 bases; J trimming: 3 bases; junction bases outside the gene matches: 2. Germline CDR1 and CDR2: SQVTM and ANQGSEA. CDR3 sequence: CSVVAGYYEQYF. The CDR3 nucleotides read TGCAGCGTTGTAGCGGGGTACTACGAGCAGTACTTC.

The rearrangement uses TRBV15 and TRBJ2-7; D possibly uses TRBD1 or TRBD2 (7 bases each). The germline V gene has CDR1 LNHNV and CDR2 YYDKDF (reference sequence). Trimming left V 3 bases short and J 0 bases short, with 12 bases between. The CDR3 has 15 amino acids. CDR3 in amino acids: CATSRGGTDSYEQYF. The CDR3 DNA reads as TGTGCCACCAGCAGGGGGGGGACAGACTCCTACGAGCAGTACTTC.